Below are 23 T cell receptor beta chains sequenced from a single sample in a study of blood T cell repertoires in COVID-19. Libraries were prepared by immunoSEQ multiplex PCR; TCRdb keeps only in-frame clonotypes and omits some of them. This table holds 200,000 to 250,000 clones, 65% to 85% found once. The source material was PBMCs or T cells enriched from blood (not recorded which). The receptor source for this set is a woman between 35 and 50 years old who had recovered from COVID-19.

This chain uses TRBV19 with TRBJ1-5, with D perhaps TRBD1 (6 bases). This CDR3 region has 14 residues. Germline-derived CDR1 and CDR2 are LNHDA and SQIVND (reference sequence). The ends were cut back, 6 bases at V and 6 bases at J, with 15 bases in the middle. The CDR3 sequence is CASRLTGLGQPQHF. In DNA form, the CDR3 reads TGTGCCAGTAGGTTAACAGGGTTGGGTCAGCCCCAGCATTTT.

The chain recombines TRBV19 with TRBJ2-3; TRBD2 is a possible D gene (7 bases). Trimming took 4 bases from V and 1 from J, leaving 15 bases between them. Germline lookup yields CDR1 LNHDA and CDR2 SQIVND (reference sequence). This CDR3 is built from 16 residues. The CDR3 spells CASSTGGGARTDTQYF. CDR3 bases: TGTGCCAGTAGTACGGGTGGGGGGGCTCGCACAGATACGCAGTATTTT.

CDR3 coding DNA: TGTGCCACCAGTGATTTGGGGAGCTCCTACAATGAGCAGTTCTTC. This codes for CATSDLGSSYNEQFF. This chain connects TRBV24-1 to TRBJ2-1; TRBD2 is a possible D gene (5 bases). Germline assignment: CDR1 KGHDR and CDR2 SFDVKD. V was trimmed by 0 bases and J by 0 bases, leaving 5 bases between them. The CDR3 contains 15 residues.

This clone was observed a handful of times. The rearrangement links TRBV11-3 to TRBJ1-1; TRBD1 is a possible D gene (5 bases). Trimming cost V 2 bases and J 1 base, with 11 bases left between them. Germline V gene data show CDR1 as SGHNT and CDR2 as YENEEA. CDR3 size: 15 residues. The CDR3 loop reads CASSLTGHRNTEAFF. Here the CDR3 DNA reads TGTGCCAGCAGCTTAACCGGACATCGGAACACTGAAGCTTTCTTT.

This chain joins TRBV28 and TRBJ1-5; 10 bases agree with TRBD1. CDR1 is MDHEN, CDR2 SYDVKM, per germline. The CDR3 is made up of 18 amino acids. The V and J ends lost 4 bases and 2 bases, in that order; junction bases with no gene match: 11. Here the CDR3 DNA reads TGTGCCAGCAGTTACCTTCTGGGGACAGGGGAGGGCAATCAGCCCCAGCATTTT. Translating it yields CASSYLLGTGEGNQPQHF. The whole variable domain, filled in from reference TRBV28 and TRBJ1-5, reads DVKVTQSSRYLVKRTGEKVFLECVQDMDHENMFWYRQDPGLGLRLIYFSYDVKMKEKGDIPEGYSVSREKKERFSLILESASTNQTSMYLCASSYLLGTGEGNQPQHFGDGTRLSIL.

The CDR3 here is CASSQELSGHSYEQYF. The DNA for the CDR3 is TGTGCCAGCAGCCAAGAGCTTAGCGGCCACTCCTACGAGCAGTACTTC. The chain uses TRBV4-2 and TRBJ2-7; D is perhaps TRBD2 (6 bases). The germline V and J ends were trimmed by 0 bases and 0 bases, with 12 bases remaining between them. The germline V gene has CDR1 LGHNA and CDR2 YNFKEQ. The CDR3 length is 16 residues.

The chain employs TRBV15 and TRBJ1-4; TRBD1 matches at 10 bases. The trim removed 3 bases at V and 7 bases at J, leaving 8 bases unmatched. The CDR3 sequence is 16 residues long. Germline V gives CDR1 LNHNV, CDR2 YYDKDF (reference sequence). In nucleotides, the CDR3 is TGTGCCACCAGCAGCAACAAGGGACAGGGGTCTGAAAAACTGTTTTTT. Protein sequence: CATSSNKGQGSEKLFF.

This rearrangement joins TRBV24-1 to TRBJ1-2, with TRBD1 matching over 9 bases. The CDR3 covers 15 residues. Germline CDR1 and CDR2: KGHDR and SFDVKD. Trimming at V came to 7 bases and at J to 5 bases, leaving 10 bases not matched to a gene. The CDR3 region has the DNA TGTGCCACCAGACCGGGGACAGGGCGGCAGTATGGCTACACCTTC. This codes for CATRPGTGRQYGYTF.

The V gene is TRBV19, the J gene TRBJ1-2; 7 bases fit TRBD1. The CDR3 spans 16 residues. Germline loops: CDR1 LNHDA, CDR2 SQIVND (reference sequence). V was clipped by 5 bases and J by 4 bases; unmatched bases: 13. The CDR3: CASSSGRQGSSYGYTF. CDR3 coding DNA: TGTGCCAGTAGTTCCGGCCGACAGGGATCCTCCTATGGCTACACCTTC.

This clone occurred once. The chain uses TRBV3-1 (or the pseudogene TRBV3-2) and TRBJ1-6, with 7 nucleotides matching TRBD1. Germline values: CDR1 LGHDT, CDR2 YNNKEL (reference sequence). V shed 3 bases and J 7 bases; nucleotides not matched to a gene: 12. This CDR3 contains 17 residues. CDR3 DNA: TGTGCCAGCAGCCACCGGAACAGGGGTCAGCGGAATTCACCCCTCCACTTT. Translating it yields CASSHRNRGQRNSPLHF.

The chain is built from TRBV5-4 and TRBJ1-4; D is perhaps TRBD1 (6 bases). This CDR3 has 16 amino acids. Trimming cost V 10 bases and J 3 bases, with 22 bases left between them. Germline V gives CDR1 SGHNT, CDR2 YYREEE (reference sequence). Here the CDR3 DNA reads TGTGCCTCAGGGAGCCTCGATCCAGGGGCTAATGAAAAACTGTTTTTT. Translated: CASGSLDPGANEKLFF.

This sequence joins TRBV19 and TRBJ2-7, with D possibly being TRBD1 (6 bases). CDR3 length equals 13 residues. V lost 3 bases and J lost 6, with 12 bases in between. Germline CDR1 and CDR2: LNHDA and SQIVND (reference sequence). The CDR3 sequence: CASSIVRGAEQYV. The CDR3 DNA reads TGTGCCAGTAGTATCGTCAGGGGTGCCGAGCAGTACGTC.

V and J are TRBV12-2 and TRBJ1-1; the D call TRBD1 from the table was never checked on the DNA. TRBV12-2 is classified as a pseudogene. This CDR3 contains 14 residues. In nucleotides, the CDR3 is TGTGCAAGTCGCTCCCACAGGGGCAACACTGAAGCTTTCTTT. Amino acids: CASRSHRGNTEAFF.

V is TRBV7-4 and J is TRBJ2-5; D remains ambiguous. This CDR3 contains 14 residues. Per the germline V gene, CDR1 is SGHVT and CDR2 is SQSDAQ. V lost 3 bases to trimming and J lost 1 base, with 9 bases between them. CDR3 nucleotide sequence: TGTGCCAGCAGCTTCGAACAATTCCAAGAGACCCAGTACTTC. Translation: CASSFEQFQETQYF.

The chain combines TRBV6-5 with TRBJ2-2; 7 bases match TRBD1. Per the germline V gene, CDR1 is MNHEY and CDR2 is SVGAGI. V shed 6 bases, J shed 4 bases, and the junction held 5 bases outside the gene matches. The CDR3 totals 14 residues. CDR3: CASRPTGTTGELFF. CDR3 coding DNA: TGTGCCAGCAGACCGACAGGGACCACCGGGGAGCTGTTTTTT.

This clone was found once. The chain employs TRBV4-2 and TRBJ2-3; no firm D call. CDR1 is LGHNA, CDR2 YNFKEQ, per germline. Deletions cut 0 bases from V and 11 bases from J, with 6 bases between. The CDR3 is 11 amino acids. The CDR3 reads CASSQDSLQYF. CDR3 DNA: TGTGCCAGCAGCCAAGATTCCCTGCAGTATTTT.

The chain carries TRBV5-1 and TRBJ2-3; 8 bases map to TRBD2. The trim removed 3 bases at V and 2 bases at J, leaving 8 bases unmatched. The germline CDR1 and CDR2 sequences are SGHRS and YFSETQ. The CDR3 sequence is 16 residues long. The CDR3: CASSSMAGGNTDTQYF. CDR3 nucleotides: TGCGCCAGCAGCTCCATGGCGGGAGGCAACACAGATACGCAGTATTTT.

CDR3 DNA: TGTGCCTGGAGTAAACTTAACACTGAAGCTTTCTTT. Amino acids: CAWSKLNTEAFF. J is TRBJ1-1 and V is TRBV30, with D hard to call. Between the trimmed V and J ends, which lost 2 bases and 2 bases, there was a span of 6 bases. CDR3 length: 12 amino acids. Looked up from germline, CDR1 is GTSNPN and CDR2 is SVGIG (reference sequence). The variable domain in full, completed from reference TRBV30 and TRBJ1-1, reads SQTIHQWPATLVQPVGSPLSLECTVEGTSNPNLYWYRQAAGRGLQLLFYSVGIGQISSEVPQNLSASRPQDRQFILSSKKLLLSDSGFYLCAWSKLNTEAFFGQGTRLTVV.

The chain employs TRBV6-5 and TRBJ2-3, with 7 bases fitting TRBD1. V trimming: 6 bases; J trimming: 3 bases; junction bases outside the gene matches: 3. The V gene's germline CDR1 is MNHEY and CDR2 SVGAGI. The CDR3 totals 13 residues. The CDR3 DNA reads TGTGCCAGCAGGAGCAGGGGGACAGATACGCAGTATTTT. Translated: CASRSRGTDTQYF.

V is TRBV2 and J is TRBJ2-1, with TRBD2 as a possible D gene (6 bases). The V end was cut by 6 bases, the J end by 4 bases, with 16 bases between. The CDR3 length is 15 residues. CDR1 is SNHLY and CDR2 is FYNNEI in the germline V gene. The CDR3 DNA sequence: TGTGCCAGCAGCCCTGGACCGGGAGAGTACAATGAGCAGTTCTTC. Translating gives CASSPGPGEYNEQFF.

The chain combines TRBV28 with TRBJ1-1, with D possibly being TRBD1 (5 bases). Deletions cut 3 bases from V and 1 base from J, with 9 bases between. From germline, CDR1 is MDHEN and CDR2 SYDVKM. This CDR3 has 14 residues. The CDR3 loop reads CASSFDRPNTEAFF. DNA of the CDR3: TGTGCCAGCAGTTTCGACAGACCGAACACTGAAGCTTTCTTT.

This chain connects TRBV12-3 or TRBV12-4 to TRBJ1-2; unclear D gene. V was trimmed by 5 bases and J by 2 bases, leaving 9 bases between them. The CDR3 contains 13 residues. The CDR3 is CASSQQPNYGYTF. The CDR3 nucleotides read TGTGCCAGCAGTCAACAGCCGAACTATGGCTACACCTTC.

The chain recombines TRBV27 with TRBJ1-3; D unresolved. The germline gives CDR1 MNHEY, CDR2 SMNVEV (reference sequence). The CDR3 loop spans 13 amino acids. The ends were cut back, 3 bases at V and 2 bases at J, with 5 bases in the middle. The CDR3, as DNA: TGTGCCAGCAGTTTTGGGCCTGGAAACACCATATATTTT. This sequence encodes CASSFGPGNTIYF.